The entry that follows covers one T cell receptor (beta chain) sequence. The data are from a study of cytotoxic CD8 clonotypes in ibrutinib-treated CLL. The repertoire was sequenced with immunoSEQ multiplex PCR; TCRdb's copy has only in-frame clones and lacks some. The sample consists of roughly 160,000 clones, approximately 80% of them appearing once. This clonotype was sampled from a human donor with chronic lymphocytic leukemia. Sequences were derived from PBMCs, sampled after 24 months of ibrutinib treatment.

Here the CDR3 reads CASSPRGQGGYGYTF. The DNA of the CDR3 is TGTGCCAGCAGCCCCCGAGGACAGGGGGGATATGGCTACACCTTC. V is TRBV6-5 and J is TRBJ1-2; 10 bases align to TRBD1. V dropped 6 bases and J dropped 5; count of bases not matched to a gene: 9. Germline CDR1 is MNHEY and CDR2 is SVGAGI. The CDR3 is made up of 15 amino acids.